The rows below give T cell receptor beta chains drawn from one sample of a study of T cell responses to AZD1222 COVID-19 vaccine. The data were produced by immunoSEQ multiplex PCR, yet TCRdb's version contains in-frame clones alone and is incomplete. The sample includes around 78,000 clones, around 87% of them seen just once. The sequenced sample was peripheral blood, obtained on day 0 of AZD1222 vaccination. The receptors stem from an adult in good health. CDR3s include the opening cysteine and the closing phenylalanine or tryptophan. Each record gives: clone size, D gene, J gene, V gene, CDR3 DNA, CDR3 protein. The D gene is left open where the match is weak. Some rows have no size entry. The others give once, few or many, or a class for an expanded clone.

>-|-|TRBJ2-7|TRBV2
TGTGCCAGCAGTGACTCAGCCAAGAACAGGGTTTACTACGAGCAGTACTTC
CASSDSAKNRVYYEQYF
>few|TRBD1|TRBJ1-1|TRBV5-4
TGTGCCAGGGGGAGAGGGGGCAACACTGAAGCTTTCTTT
CARGRGGNTEAFF
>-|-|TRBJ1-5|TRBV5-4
TGTGCCAGCAGCCCTGGCACGGGTCAGCCCCAGCATTTT
CASSPGTGQPQHF
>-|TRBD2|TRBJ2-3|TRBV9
TGTGCCAGCAGCGTCCGAGCGGGAGCGGGCACAGATACGCAGTATTTT
CASSVRAGAGTDTQYF
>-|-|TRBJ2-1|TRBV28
TGTGCCAGCAGCCCGTTAGAGGTCCCAAAGCAGTTCTTC
CASSPLEVPKQFF
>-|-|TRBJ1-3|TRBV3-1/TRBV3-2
TGTGCCAGCAGCCTCCGGGACTCTGGAAACACCATATATTTT
CASSLRDSGNTIYF
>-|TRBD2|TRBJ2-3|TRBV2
TGTGCCAGCAGTCCCTATAGCGGGAGTGCAGATACGCAGTATTTT
CASSPYSGSADTQYF
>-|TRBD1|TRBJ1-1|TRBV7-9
TGTGCCAGCAGCCCTACCTTTGGCGGACAGGGCCTCGAAGCTTTCTTT
CASSPTFGGQGLEAFF
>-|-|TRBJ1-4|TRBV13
TGTGCCAGCAGCACGACGGAGGAAGCCGATGAAAAACTGTTTTTT
CASSTTEEADEKLFF
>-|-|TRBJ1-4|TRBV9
TGTGCCAGCAGCCCCCGACCGCGTGAAAAACTGTTTTTT
CASSPRPREKLFF
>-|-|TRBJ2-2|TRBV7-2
TGTGCCAGCACCAGGGGCGGGGTCCCCACCGGGGAGCTGTTTTTT
CASTRGGVPTGELFF
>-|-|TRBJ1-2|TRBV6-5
TGTGTTAGTTATCGGACACCTCCTAACTATGGCTACACCTTC
CVSYRTPPNYGYTF
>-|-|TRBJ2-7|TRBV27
TGTGCCAGCAGTGGCGGGGACAGATTATCCTACGAGCAGTACTTC
CASSGGDRLSYEQYF
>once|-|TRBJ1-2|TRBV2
TGTGCCACCAATCCCCTCACAGGGAATCATGGCTACACCTTC
CATNPLTGNHGYTF
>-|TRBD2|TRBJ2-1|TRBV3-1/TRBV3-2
TGTGCCAGCAGCCCGTGGAGACTAGCGGGAGGAAGGAATGAGCAGTTCTTC
CASSPWRLAGGRNEQFF
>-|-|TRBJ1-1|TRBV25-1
TGTGCCAGCGCGGACGCCGCTACTCCGGCTTTCTTT
CASADAATPAFF
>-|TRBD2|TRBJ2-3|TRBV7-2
TGTGCCAGCAGCAGACTAGCGGGCGGGGGGGCAGATACGCAGTATTTT
CASSRLAGGGADTQYF
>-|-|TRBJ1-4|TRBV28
TGTGCCAGCAGTGCTACCCTAGGGGGGGAAAAACTGTTTTTT
CASSATLGGEKLFF
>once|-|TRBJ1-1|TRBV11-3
TGTGCCAGCAGCTTATATGCTGAAGCTTTCTTT
CASSLYAEAFF
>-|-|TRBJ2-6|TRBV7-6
TGTGCCAGCAGCTCCTACTCTGGGGCCAACGTCCTGACTTTC
CASSSYSGANVLTF
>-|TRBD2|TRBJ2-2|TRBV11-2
TGTGCCAGCAGCCTATCTAGCGGGGCGAACACCGGGGAGCTGTTTTTT
CASSLSSGANTGELFF
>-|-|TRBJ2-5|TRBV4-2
TGTGCCAGCAGCCCTAGTGGGCAGCTAGAGACCCAGTACTTC
CASSPSGQLETQYF
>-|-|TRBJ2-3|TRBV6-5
TGTGCCAGCAGTTCCTTACGACCTAGCACAGATACGCAGTATTTT
CASSSLRPSTDTQYF
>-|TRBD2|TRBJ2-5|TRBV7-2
TGTGCCAGCAGCCCTAGGACTAGCGGGAGGGAGTACCAAGAGACCCAGTACTTC
CASSPRTSGREYQETQYF
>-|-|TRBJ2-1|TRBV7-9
TGTGCCACAGCTTTGGGGGCGGGGGTGCAAAATGAGCAGTTCTTC
CATALGAGVQNEQFF
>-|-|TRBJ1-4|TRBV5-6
TGTGCCAGCAGCTTGGATTTAGGCGGGGGCGCGATTAATGAAAAACTGTTTTTT
CASSLDLGGGAINEKLFF
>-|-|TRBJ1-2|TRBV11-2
TGTGCCAGCAGCATTTCATTCAACAACTATGGCTACACCTTC
CASSISFNNYGYTF
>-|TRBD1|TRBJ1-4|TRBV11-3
TGTGCCAGCGGATCACGACAGGGGGAGGGAAAACTGTTTTTT
CASGSRQGEGKLFF
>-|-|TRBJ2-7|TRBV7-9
TGTGCCAGCAGCAGGCAGGTTTACGAGCAGTACTTC
CASSRQVYEQYF
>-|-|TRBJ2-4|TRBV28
TGTGCCAGCAAGGGGACACCGGACAACGATCAGTACTTC
CASKGTPDNDQYF
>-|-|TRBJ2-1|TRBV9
TGTGCCAGCAGCGTAAGGGGGTCGCACAATGAGCAGTTCTTC
CASSVRGSHNEQFF
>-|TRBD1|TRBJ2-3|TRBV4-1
TGCGCCAGCAGCCGATCGGGACAGGGGACAGATACGCAGTATTTT
CASSRSGQGTDTQYF
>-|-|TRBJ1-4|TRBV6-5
TGTGCCAGCAGCTCGGGAGGAGGAAATGAAAAACTGTTTTTT
CASSSGGGNEKLFF
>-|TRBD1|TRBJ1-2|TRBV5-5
TGTGCCAGCAGCTTGGGGGGTACAGGGGCTAACTATGGCTACACCTTC
CASSLGGTGANYGYTF
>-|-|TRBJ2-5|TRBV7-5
TGTGTCAGAAACCTGTCGTTGCGGGAGCAAGAGACCCAGTACTTC
CVRNLSLREQETQYF